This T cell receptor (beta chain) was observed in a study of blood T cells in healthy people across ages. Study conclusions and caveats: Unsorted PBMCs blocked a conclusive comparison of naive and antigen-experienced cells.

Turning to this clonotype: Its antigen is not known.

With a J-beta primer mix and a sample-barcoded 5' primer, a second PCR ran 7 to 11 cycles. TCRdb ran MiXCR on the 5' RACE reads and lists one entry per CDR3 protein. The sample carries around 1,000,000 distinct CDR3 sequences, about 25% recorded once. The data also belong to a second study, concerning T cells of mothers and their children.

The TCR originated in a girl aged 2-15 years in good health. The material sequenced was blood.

The CDR3 DNA reads as TGTGCCAGCAGTTACTCGACATTGGGGGCTAATTCACCCCTCCACTTT. Translating gives CASSYSTLGANSPLHF. The rearrangement uses TRBV6-6 and TRBJ1-6, with a possible D match to TRBD1 (6 bases). CDR1 MNHNY and CDR2 SVGAGI come from the germline V gene (reference sequence). The CDR3 extends over 16 amino acids. Deletions cut 0 bases from V and 6 bases from J, with 12 bases between.